These 9 T cell receptor beta chains came from one sample sequenced in a study of blood T cell repertoires in COVID-19. Repertoires were generated with immunoSEQ multiplex PCR, while TCRdb's copy carries only in-frame clones and drops some. The sample carries a few hundred thousand clones, around 85% recorded once. Sequencing was done on a sample of peripheral blood. All receptors derive from a woman under 30 with acute or convalescent COVID-19.

This clone was picked up one time. The rearrangement joins TRBV3-1 (or the pseudogene TRBV3-2) to TRBJ2-7; D is undetermined. Trimming pared 5 bases from V and 1 base from J, leaving 18 bases between. The CDR3 covers 16 residues. Germline V gene data show CDR1 as LGHDT and CDR2 as YNNKEL (reference sequence). CDR3 coding DNA: TGTGCCAGCAGCTCCGTATCCACTCCGTTTTCCTACGAGCAGTACTTC. This encodes CASSSVSTPFSYEQYF.

The V and J genes are TRBV12-5 and TRBJ1-1; D gene uncertain. The CDR3 length is 13 residues. V was trimmed by 7 bases and J by 1 base, leaving 10 bases between them. Per the germline V gene, CDR1 is LGHNT and CDR2 is FRNRAP. This CDR3 is CASDILRNTEAFF. CDR3 sequence (DNA): TGTGCTAGTGACATCTTACGGAACACTGAAGCTTTCTTT.

The table lists this clone with a count of one. This chain connects TRBV27 to TRBJ2-1; 8 bases are shared with TRBD2. V lost 5 bases to trimming and J lost 2 bases; unmatched junction nucleotides: 5. Per the germline V gene, CDR1 is MNHEY and CDR2 is SMNVEV (reference sequence). This CDR3 contains 15 residues. The CDR3 DNA is TGTGCCAGCAGTCTTCGGGGGGGGGCCTACAATGAGCAGTTCTTC. Its protein product is CASSLRGGAYNEQFF.

V and J are TRBV2 and TRBJ2-2; D is unresolved. CDR1 SNHLY and CDR2 FYNNEI come from the germline V gene. V shed 2 bases and J shed 6 bases, with 10 bases lying between them. The CDR3 consists of 14 residues. This CDR3 is CASSEYQYPGELFF. CDR3 DNA: TGTGCCAGCAGTGAATATCAGTACCCCGGGGAGCTGTTTTTT. The whole variable domain, remainder taken from reference TRBV2 and TRBJ2-2, is EPEVTQTPSHQVTQMGQEVILRCVPISNHLYFYWYRQILGQKVEFLVSFYNNEISEKSEIFDDQFSVERPDGSNFTLKIRSTKLEDSAMYFCASSEYQYPGELFFGEGSRLTVL.

The rearrangement joins TRBV18 to TRBJ2-1; 10 positions match TRBD2. V lost 5 bases and J lost 3; bases outside the gene matches: 4. The CDR3 loop spans 15 amino acids. Germline V gene data show CDR1 as KGHSH and CDR2 as LQKENI. Here the CDR3 reads CASSISGRLYNEQFF. CDR3 DNA: TGTGCCAGCTCAATTAGCGGGAGGCTCTACAATGAGCAGTTCTTC. Complete variable domain (other parts from reference TRBV18 and TRBJ2-1): NAGVMQNPRHLVRRRGQEARLRCSPMKGHSHVYWYRQLPEEGLKFMVYLQKENIIDESGMPKERFSAEFPKEGPSILRIQQVVRGDSAAYFCASSISGRLYNEQFFGPGTRLTVL.

CDR3: CATSETGEGYEQYF. The CDR3 DNA reads as TGTGCCACCAGTGAGACAGGGGAGGGCTACGAGCAGTACTTC. V gene TRBV24-1 combines with J gene TRBJ2-7; D possibly corresponds to TRBD1 (8 bases). The CDR3 has 14 amino acids. CDR1 is KGHDR and CDR2 is SFDVKD in the germline V gene. The V gene lost 4 bases and the J gene lost 3 bases, with 12 bases spanning the gap.

This chain links TRBV5-1 with TRBJ2-1; perhaps TRBD1 as D (6 bases). The CDR3 is 15 amino acids. CDR1 and CDR2 from the germline V gene are SGHRS and YFSETQ. Trimming left V 5 bases short and J 2 bases short, with 14 bases between. CDR3: CASRRQDTPYNEQFF. The CDR3 coding sequence is TGCGCCAGCAGGAGACAGGATACCCCCTACAATGAGCAGTTCTTC.

The chain links TRBV10-1 to TRBJ2-1; D may be TRBD2 (6 bases). Germline V lookup: CDR1 WNHNN, CDR2 SYGVQD (reference sequence). Trimming took off 4 bases at V and 5 bases at J, with 21 bases between the two ends. The CDR3 loop spans 17 amino acids. CDR3 sequence (DNA): TGCGCCAGCAGTGCTGCCCTGGACTACGAAAGGCACAATGAGCAGTTCTTC. Protein: CASSAALDYERHNEQFF.

This clone was seen more than once but under ten times. The gene calls are TRBV20-1 and TRBJ2-1; D uncertain. V dropped 6 bases and J dropped 6 bases, with 9 bases sitting between them. This CDR3 is 11 amino acids long. The germline gives CDR1 DFQATT, CDR2 SNEGSKA (reference sequence). CDR3 loop: CSASIFNEQFF. The DNA for the CDR3 is TGCAGTGCCTCTATCTTCAATGAGCAGTTCTTC.